This T cell receptor beta chain was retrieved from a study of shared clonotypes between healthy human individuals (dated by TCRdb to the early 2020s). Background on the whole study: The cohort included a few men and a couple of women between 18 and 49 years of age. For each donor, three plates each were used for CD4 naive and CD4 memory, two plates were used for CD8 naive, and one plate was used for CD8 memory. The study deeply sequenced blood TCR repertoires of roughly five healthy adults to estimate repertoire size and the extent of clonotype sharing between individuals. To increase sequencing depth and limit assay-specific biases, TCR repertoire library preparation and sequencing were carried out by different laboratories using diverse techniques. Per donor, leukapheresis produced somewhere between about 0.94 and 9 billion PBMCs.

Healthy HIV-negative adults with no recently reported acute infections or vaccinations were included as donors. Every donor was a Caucasian adult residing in Nashville, Tennessee, USA. Magnetic negative selection was used to enrich CD4+ T cells, after which naive cells were positively selected on CD45RA and the negative fraction became the memory subset. Blood was obtained by leukapheresis, after which PBMCs were separated by Ficoll-Histopaque density gradient centrifugation and cryopreserved in liquid nitrogen vapor phase. Purity and quantity of every magnetically sorted T cell population were checked by analytical flow cytometry. Genomic DNA was isolated from each sorted fraction and quantified by UV absorbance on a Nanodrop 2000c. Broader findings and caveats from the paper: Across a handful of donors, around 5.4% of naive CD4, roughly 3.8% of naive CD8, about 2.3% of memory CD4, and over 0.35% of memory CD8 clonotypes were shared. Larger estimated clonotype richness was generally found for naive subsets than for memory subsets. Because the study included a small number of donors, the genetic and exposure-history diversity represented was limited. Rarefaction of sorted-subset datasets indicated incomplete sequencing despite the large sequencing depth. Higher generation probabilities were observed for clonotypes shared by all four sorted-subset donors than for non-shared clonotypes. Sampling was restricted to blood, and TCR repertoires in tissue are likely to differ from TCR repertoires in blood. Pairwise subsampling indicated that sequencing depth was expected to affect the degree of clonotype sharing among donors.

Notes on this clone: Its cognate antigen has yet to be identified. Base quality data are lacking; no much larger clone is found one base away.

Using the deep immunoSEQ assay, multiplex PCR amplified TCR CDR3 regions from genomic DNA. For each cell subset, the extracted genomic DNA was distributed evenly across all wells of several immunoSEQ 96-well plates, and each plate served as one replicate. For sorted subsets, approximately 190 ng of genomic DNA, equivalent to 30,000 or so T cell genomes, went into each replicate PCR. Purified libraries were quantified with a Qubit 3.0 fluorometer, sized on a Bioanalyzer 2100, and re-quantified with the KAPA Library Quantification kit. Every immunoSEQ 96-well plate was sequenced on a dedicated single-read 150-cycle Illumina NextSeq 550 flow cell. Turning to the authors' computational methods: Because the immunoSEQ output included only junctional sequences and no quality scores, the filtering could not be the same as the filtering used for full-length reads. Sequences were annotated with PyIR, a Python wrapper for IgBLAST v1.9, using IMGT germline references to assign V/J genes and CDR3. Reads were removed for weak V/J assignments (E-value above 1e-6), missing CDR3, stop codons, out-of-frame junctions, or ambiguous translated residues. A V3J clonotype was defined by an identical inferred V gene, J gene, and CDR3 amino acid sequence. The percentage overlap between two repertoires was calculated by dividing the number of shared unique clonotypes by the size of the smaller repertoire. Repertoire richness was assessed with RTK rarefaction, the Chao1 estimator, and Recon v2.1 estimates of unobserved clonotypes. For all TCRbeta clonotypes obtained by the gDNA method from four donors, generation probabilities were computed with OLGA. Held by TCRdb, this immuneACCESS table contains in-frame sequences only and omits some clones. Under half of the omission traces to an unresolved V gene where checked; the cause of the rest is unknown. The DNA was the basis for D and trimming; V, J and clone size are from that table. The sample table contains roughly 1 million clones; only one count was recorded for 78% of them. Together, the top ten hold 0.5% to 0.6% of the sample.

There are 13 amino acids in the CDR3, from cysteine to phenylalanine inclusive. The entry retains the CDR3 DNA only, 39 bases that are in frame from base 1. V was cut back by 5 bases and J by 2 bases, leaving a gap of 10 bases between them. CDR1 and CDR2 are drawn from the germline V gene (reference sequence): LNHNV, YYDKDF. The sequence was obtained from a young man in good health. Some clones in this sample may be carry-over from other donors' samples. Source material: memory CD4+ T cells from PBMCs. The sample's cell subset or site label, in plain terms: CD45RA-negative fraction. Recombination joined TRBV15 with TRBJ2-7, with no confidently assigned D gene. CDR3 reads: CATSGGLTYEQYF. Here is the DNA: TGTGCCACCAGCGGCGGTTTGACCTACGAGCAGTACTTC.